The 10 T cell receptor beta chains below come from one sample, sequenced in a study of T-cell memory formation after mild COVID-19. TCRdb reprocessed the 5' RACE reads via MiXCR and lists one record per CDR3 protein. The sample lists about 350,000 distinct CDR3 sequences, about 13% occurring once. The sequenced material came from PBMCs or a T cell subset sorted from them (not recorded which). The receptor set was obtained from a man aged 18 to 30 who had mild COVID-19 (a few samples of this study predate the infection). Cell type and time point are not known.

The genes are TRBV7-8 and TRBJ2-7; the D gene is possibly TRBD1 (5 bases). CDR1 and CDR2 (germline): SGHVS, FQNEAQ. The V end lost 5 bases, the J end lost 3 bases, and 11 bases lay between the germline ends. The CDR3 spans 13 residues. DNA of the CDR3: TGTGCCAGCAGCCCGATCCAGGGCTACGAGCAGTACTTC. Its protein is CASSPIQGYEQYF.

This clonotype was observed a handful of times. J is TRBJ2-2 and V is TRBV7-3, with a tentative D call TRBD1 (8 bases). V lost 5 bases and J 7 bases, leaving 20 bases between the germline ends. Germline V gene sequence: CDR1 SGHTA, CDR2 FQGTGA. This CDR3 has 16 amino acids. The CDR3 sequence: CASSTREQGAGGELFF. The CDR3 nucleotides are TGTGCCAGCAGCACGCGGGAGCAGGGGGCGGGCGGGGAGCTGTTTTTT.

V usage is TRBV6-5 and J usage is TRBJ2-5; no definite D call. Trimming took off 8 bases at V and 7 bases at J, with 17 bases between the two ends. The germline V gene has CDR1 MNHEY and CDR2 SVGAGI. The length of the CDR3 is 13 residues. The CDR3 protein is CASSTLSFGTQYF. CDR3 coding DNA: TGTGCCAGCTCGACGTTGAGTTTCGGGACCCAGTACTTC.

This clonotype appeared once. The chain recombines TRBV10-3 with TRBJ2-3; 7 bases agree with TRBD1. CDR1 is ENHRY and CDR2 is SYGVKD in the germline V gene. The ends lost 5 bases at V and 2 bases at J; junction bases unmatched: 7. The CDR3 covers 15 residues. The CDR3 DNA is TGTGCCATCAGTAAACAGGGGACAGACACAGATACGCAGTATTTT. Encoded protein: CAISKQGTDTDTQYF.

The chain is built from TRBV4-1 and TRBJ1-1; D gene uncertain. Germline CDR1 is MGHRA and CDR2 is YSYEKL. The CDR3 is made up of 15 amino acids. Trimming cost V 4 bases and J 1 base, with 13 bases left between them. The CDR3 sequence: CASSLPPAGNTEAFF. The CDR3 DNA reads TGCGCCAGCAGCCTCCCCCCGGCGGGGAACACTGAAGCTTTCTTT.

The CDR3 DNA follows: TGTGCCAGCAGCTCCCTCAAGGAGCAGTTCTTC. Encoded protein: CASSSLKEQFF. The rearrangement links TRBV7-9 to TRBJ2-1; D ambiguous. The CDR3 is 11 amino acids. Germline CDR1 is SEHNR and CDR2 is FQNEAQ (reference sequence). Trimming stripped 4 bases from V and 10 bases from J, with 8 bases between.

The CDR3 reads CASSQRQGAYNEQFF. The CDR3 nucleotides are TGCGCCAGCAGCCAGCGACAGGGGGCCTACAATGAGCAGTTCTTC. The rearrangement joins TRBV4-3 to TRBJ2-1; 9 positions match TRBD1. The ends lost 3 bases at V and 2 bases at J; junction bases unmatched: 2. Germline CDR1 reads LGHNA; CDR2 reads YSLEER. This CDR3 has 15 amino acids.

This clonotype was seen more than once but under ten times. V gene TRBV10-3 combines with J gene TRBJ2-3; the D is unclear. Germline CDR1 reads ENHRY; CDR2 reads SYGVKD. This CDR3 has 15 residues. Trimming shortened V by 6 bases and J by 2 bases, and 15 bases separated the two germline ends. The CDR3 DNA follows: TGTGCCATCAGGACCCCGGGCAGCCCCACAGATACGCAGTATTTT. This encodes CAIRTPGSPTDTQYF.

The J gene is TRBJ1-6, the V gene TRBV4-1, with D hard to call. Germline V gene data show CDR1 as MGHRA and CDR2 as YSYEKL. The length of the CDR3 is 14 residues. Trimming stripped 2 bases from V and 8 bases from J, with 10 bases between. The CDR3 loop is CASSQISPDSPLHF. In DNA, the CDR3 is TGCGCCAGCAGCCAAATTAGCCCAGATTCACCCCTCCACTTT.

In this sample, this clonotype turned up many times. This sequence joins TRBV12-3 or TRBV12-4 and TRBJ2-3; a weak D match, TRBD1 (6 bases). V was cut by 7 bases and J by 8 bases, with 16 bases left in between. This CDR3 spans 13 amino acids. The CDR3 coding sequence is TGTGCCAGCAATGCAGGGGATTTGCCTACGCAGTATTTT. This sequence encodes CASNAGDLPTQYF.